The clone carrying this TCR beta chain was detected only a few times. Its target is not known. The CDR3 covers 11 residues. CDR1 and CDR2 (germline): LNHDA, SQIVND (reference sequence). V lost 4 bases, J lost 8 bases, and 8 bases lay in between. The data are from a study of beta chain features in type 1 diabetes. Broader study findings: Moderate yet significant TCRB CDR3 shortening was seen in Type 1 diabetes patients in all four CD4+ subsets.

The authors reverse transcribed all of the isolated RNA, so sequencing captured expressed TCRB transcripts. The repertoire was sequenced with immunoSEQ multiplex PCR; TCRdb's copy has only in-frame clones and lacks some. The table records under 350,000 clones, roughly an eighth of them present only once. The chain joins TRBV19 to TRBJ1-2, with D maybe TRBD1 (6 bases). The source material was naive CD4+ T cells from blood. The TCR was taken from a man aged 25-40 years with type 1 diabetes. CDR3 DNA: TGTGCCAGTAGTACAGGGGCCGGCTACACCTTC. Its protein product is CASSTGAGYTF.